These T cell receptor beta chains were read from a single sample in a study of blood T cell repertoires in COVID-19. The repertoire was sequenced with immunoSEQ multiplex PCR; TCRdb's copy has only in-frame clones and lacks some. The sample holds about 25,000 clones, around nine tenths seen once. Sequencing used peripheral blood. Receptors originate from a human donor with active COVID-19. The donor label of this sample is uncertain. CDR3s include the opening cysteine and the closing phenylalanine or tryptophan. The D gene is left open where the match is weak. Some rows have no size entry. The others give once, few or many, or a class for an expanded clone.

V	D	J	size	DNA	CDR3
TRBV7-3	.	TRBJ2-2	.	TGTGCCAGCAGCCTACTAGGAACCGGGGAGCTGTTTTTT	CASSLLGTGELFF
TRBV7-2	.	TRBJ2-7	.	TGTGCCAGCAGCTTAGAGCAGGGGCTGTACGAGCAGTACTTC	CASSLEQGLYEQYF
TRBV18	TRBD1	TRBJ2-6	.	TGTGCCAGCTCACAGGACAGGGCCTCTGGGGCCAACGTCCTGACTTTC	CASSQDRASGANVLTF
TRBV29-1	TRBD1	TRBJ1-2	.	TGCAGCGTTGAATTCCGGGACAGGGTTGATGGCTACACCTTC	CSVEFRDRVDGYTF
TRBV11-3	.	TRBJ2-1	.	TGTGCCAGCAGCTTAATAGGGAGCTCCTACAATGAGCAGTTCTTC	CASSLIGSSYNEQFF
TRBV6-5	.	TRBJ2-3	.	TGTGCCAGCACGCCGGACGGGACTTCAGATACGCAGTATTTT	CASTPDGTSDTQYF
TRBV7-8	TRBD2	TRBJ2-1	few	TGTGCCAGCAGCTGGCCGGGTGAGGCGGGACTATTCGATGAGCAGTTCTTC	CASSWPGEAGLFDEQFF
TRBV15	.	TRBJ2-3	.	TGTGCCACCAGCAGAGATTACGCGGATACGCAGTATTTT	CATSRDYADTQYF
TRBV28	TRBD2	TRBJ2-7	.	TGTGCCAGCAGTTACGGGGGGAGGGACGAGCAGTACTTC	CASSYGGRDEQYF
TRBV7-6	TRBD2	TRBJ2-3	.	TGTGCCAGCAGCTTAGCTAGCGGGAGAAGCACAGATACGCAGTATTTT	CASSLASGRSTDTQYF
TRBV6-5	TRBD2	TRBJ2-1	.	TGTGCCAGCAGTTACGACGGGAGGGCGGCGGATGAGCAGTTCTTC	CASSYDGRAADEQFF
TRBV3-1/TRBV3-2	.	TRBJ2-1	.	TGTGCCAGCAGCCAAGGAAACCTAGCGACCTACAATGAGCAGTTCTTC	CASSQGNLATYNEQFF
TRBV19	TRBD2	TRBJ2-5	.	TGTGCCCGGCGGGGGGGGGCCCAGTACTTC	CARRGGAQYF
TRBV4-1	TRBD2	TRBJ2-7	few	TGCGCCAGCAGCCAAGTTAAGATGGCGGGAGATGAGCAGTACTTC	CASSQVKMAGDEQYF
TRBV16	TRBD1	TRBJ1-2	.	TGTGCCAGCAGCTTCGAAAGGCAGGGGGCCTACTATGGCTACACCTTC	CASSFERQGAYYGYTF
TRBV30	.	TRBJ2-5	.	TGTGCCTGGAGTGTACGGGGGAGCGAGACCCAGTACTTC	CAWSVRGSETQYF
TRBV4-2	.	TRBJ2-7	.	TGTGCCAGCAGCCAACTAGGACAGCAAGGTTACGAGCAGTACTTC	CASSQLGQQGYEQYF
TRBV6-2/TRBV6-3	.	TRBJ2-1	once	TGTGCCAGCAGTTACTCGTGGAGGATCTACAATGAGCAGTTCTTC	CASSYSWRIYNEQFF
TRBV28	TRBD1	TRBJ1-4	few	TGTGCCAGTAGGACAGGAGTTTCCTGGGATGAAAAACTGTTTTTT	CASRTGVSWDEKLFF
TRBV10-3	.	TRBJ2-3	.	TGTGCCATCAGTGATGCCACTAAAGTACATACGCAGTATTTT	CAISDATKVHTQYF
TRBV7-2	TRBD2	TRBJ2-7	.	TGTGCCAGCAGCTTTTCTAGCGGTTCCTACGAGCAGTACTTC	CASSFSSGSYEQYF
TRBV15	TRBD1	TRBJ1-6	.	TGTGCCACCAGCACGGACAGGTATAATTCACCCCTCCACTTT	CATSTDRYNSPLHF
TRBV5-5	TRBD2	TRBJ2-1	.	TGTGCCAGCAGCTTGGCGACTAGCGGGTTTAACTACAATGAGCAGTTCTTC	CASSLATSGFNYNEQFF
TRBV7-8	TRBD2	TRBJ2-2	medium-sized	TGTGCCAGCAGCGTGATAGCGGGAGGGCCCCTAGGATCCGGGGAGCTGTTTTTT	CASSVIAGGPLGSGELFF
TRBV5-4	.	TRBJ2-7	.	TGTGCCAGCAGCTGGGGTAGCGACCCCTACGAGCAGTACTTC	CASSWGSDPYEQYF
TRBV3-1/TRBV3-2	TRBD1	TRBJ1-1	.	TGTGCCAGCACCTACGGGGGGACAGGGGGCTTGAACACTGAAGCTTTCTTT	CASTYGGTGGLNTEAFF
TRBV11-2	.	TRBJ1-1	.	TGTGCCAGCAGCCCAGAAGGGGTGAACACTGAAGCTTTCTTT	CASSPEGVNTEAFF
TRBV24-1	.	TRBJ2-3	.	TGTGCCACCAGTGATCGGACATATACCACAGATACGCAGTATTTT	CATSDRTYTTDTQYF
TRBV11-3	.	TRBJ2-7	.	TGTGCCAGCAGCACAGGTGGCGGCCTTGACTACGAGCAGTACTTC	CASSTGGGLDYEQYF
TRBV30	TRBD2	TRBJ2-7	.	TGTGCCTGGGTGAGGTCTAGCGGGAACTACGAGCAGTACTTC	CAWVRSSGNYEQYF
TRBV11-2	TRBD1	TRBJ2-6	.	TGTGCCAGCAGCCGGACAGGGGAAGCTGGGGCCAACGTCCTGACTTTC	CASSRTGEAGANVLTF
TRBV28	.	TRBJ2-7	.	TGTGCCAGCAGTTTATCGACTAAGGGCTACGAGCAGTACTTC	CASSLSTKGYEQYF
TRBV20-1	.	TRBJ1-1	.	TGCAGTGCTAGTTCCGTAATGAACACTGAAGCTTTCTTT	CSASSVMNTEAFF
TRBV4-3	.	TRBJ2-4	.	TGCGCCAGCAGCCAAGTCAGGACTTCGGAGGGCATTCAGTACTTC	CASSQVRTSEGIQYF
TRBV7-9	TRBD2	TRBJ2-7	.	TGTGCCAGCAGCCAAGGACTAGCGGGAGTTGACGAGCAGTACTTC	CASSQGLAGVDEQYF
TRBV11-2	.	TRBJ1-5	.	TGTGCCAGCAGCTTAGCCTCGGGCAATCAGCCCCAGCATTTT	CASSLASGNQPQHF
TRBV25-1	.	TRBJ1-2	.	TGTGCCAGCAGCCACGAGGACGGGGTCTATGGCTACACCTTC	CASSHEDGVYGYTF
TRBV11-2	.	TRBJ2-2	.	TGTGCCAGCAGTACAGACCGTTACACCGGGGAGCTGTTTTTT	CASSTDRYTGELFF
TRBV3-1/TRBV3-2	.	TRBJ1-5	few	TGTGCCAGCAGCCACTCGGACAAGGGTGGCAATCAGCCCCAGCATTTT	CASSHSDKGGNQPQHF
TRBV2	TRBD1	TRBJ1-2	.	TGTGCCAGCAGTCCGGGACAGCAACGTGGCTACACCTTC	CASSPGQQRGYTF
TRBV7-2	TRBD1	TRBJ1-5	.	TGTGCCAGCAGCTTGGACAGGGCTAGCAATCAGCCCCAGCATTTT	CASSLDRASNQPQHF
TRBV10-2	.	TRBJ1-5	.	TGCGCCAGCAGTGAGTCGGGCAACAATCAGCCCCAGCATTTT	CASSESGNNQPQHF